Below, 27 T cell receptor beta chains from the same sample are listed, as sequenced in a study of metastatic and nonmetastatic thyroid tumors. TCRdb re-analyzed the PCR reads using MiXCR. The sample records about 6,600 clones, about 33% being singletons. Every patient was untreated before thyroid surgery. Sequencing used adjacent normal tissue. The receptors come from a female donor with papillary thyroid cancer or a benign thyroid nodule (not recorded which). Some clones in this sample may be carry-over from other donors' samples.

By sample fraction, this clone is medium-sized. V is TRBV24-1 and J is TRBJ2-3; 12 nucleotides line up with TRBD2. Trimming cost V 7 bases and J 3 bases; bases outside gene matches: 4. The CDR3 is made up of 15 amino acids. The germline V gene has CDR1 KGHDR and CDR2 SFDVKD. DNA of the CDR3: TGTGCCACCAGCACTAGCGGGGGGATTACAGATACGCAGTATTTT. This translates into CATSTSGGITDTQYF.

This clone has only a few counts. The J gene is TRBJ2-7, the V gene TRBV12-3 or TRBV12-4; a weak D match, TRBD2 (6 bases). CDR3 length: 14 residues. The V end lost 0 bases, the J end lost 2 bases, and 8 bases lay between the germline ends. CDR3 in amino acids: CASSLAGGPYEQYF. As DNA, the CDR3 is TGTGCCAGCAGTTTAGCGGGAGGCCCCTACGAGCAGTACTTC.

This clone was counted only a few times. The chain is built from TRBV7-3 and TRBJ2-1, with TRBD2 matching over 8 bases. The germline V gene encodes CDR1 SGHTA and CDR2 FQGTGA. CDR3 length: 14 amino acids. Trimming removed 8 bases from V and 8 bases from J; junction bases left unmatched: 11. The DNA of the CDR3 is TGTGCCAGCGGAAACGGGGGGGGCTTCGATGAGCAGTTCTTC. Translated: CASGNGGGFDEQFF.

The chain carries TRBV7-2 and TRBJ2-7, with 7 bases identical to TRBD2. The ends lost 5 bases at V and 3 bases at J; junction bases unmatched: 10. Per the germline V gene, CDR1 is SGHTA and CDR2 is FQGNSA. The CDR3 is 15 residues long. The CDR3 is CASSPQPGGIYEQYF. The CDR3 nucleotides are TGTGCCAGCAGCCCGCAGCCCGGGGGGATCTACGAGCAGTACTTC.

This clone has only a few counts. The V gene is TRBV5-1, the J gene TRBJ2-7, with 7 bases that match TRBD2. CDR1 and CDR2 (germline): SGHRS, YFSETQ. The CDR3 sequence is 16 residues long. With 0 bases clipped from V and 4 bases from J, the junction kept 10 bases outside the gene matches. In nucleotides, the CDR3 is TGCGCCAGCAGCTTGGAGTTCGCGGCTAGCGGATACGAGCAGTACTTC. Its translation: CASSLEFAASGYEQYF. Full variable domain (remainder filled in from reference TRBV5-1 and TRBJ2-7): KAGVTQTPRYLIKTRGQQVTLSCSPISGHRSVSWYQQTPGQGLQFLFEYFSETQRNKGNFPGRFSGRQFSNSRSEMNVSTLELGDSALYLCASSLEFAASGYEQYFGPGTRLTVT.

About this clone itself: A read error is likely, as this CDR3 ends without the conserved phenylalanine or tryptophan. For the CDR3, the DNA is TGTGCCAGTAGGCCAACTTTTGATGGGGGGTATGACTACACCTGC. This sequence encodes CASRPTFDGGYDYTC. The V call is TRBV19, the J call TRBJ1-2; TRBD1 is a possible D gene (5 bases). The germline CDR1 and CDR2 sequences are LNHDA and SQIVND (reference sequence). CDR3 size: 15 residues.

This chain connects TRBV27 to TRBJ1-1; 7 positions match TRBD1. CDR1 MNHEY and CDR2 SMNVEV come from the germline V gene (reference sequence). This CDR3 has 14 amino acids. The ends lost 4 bases at V and 2 bases at J; junction bases unmatched: 4. The CDR3 reads CASSSGQANTEAFF. CDR3 bases: TGTGCCAGCAGTTCTGGACAGGCAAACACTGAAGCTTTCTTT.

Of note for this clone: At one boundary the junction diverges from the germline segment, which might be a read error. V is TRBV5-8 and J is TRBJ2-7; unclear D gene. Looked up from germline, CDR1 is SGHTS and CDR2 is YDEGEE. CDR3 length: 15 residues. This chain's CDR3 is CASSFLPSSAYEQYF. Written as DNA, the CDR3 is TGTGCAAGCAGCTTTCTCCCCTCCTCGGCCTACGAGCAGTACTTC.

This clone came up a few times. The chain employs TRBV12-5 and TRBJ2-7; 8 bases align to TRBD2. V trimming: 8 bases; J trimming: 6 bases; junction bases outside the gene matches: 12. The CDR3 has 14 amino acids. Per the germline V gene, CDR1 is LGHNT and CDR2 is FRNRAP. This CDR3 is CASCSSGSGVEQYF. Here the CDR3 DNA reads TGTGCTAGTTGTTCGAGCGGGAGCGGGGTCGAGCAGTACTTC.

The chain uses TRBV7-3 and TRBJ1-6; 9 nucleotides align to TRBD1. The V and J ends lost 3 bases and 8 bases, in that order; junction bases with no gene match: 8. Looked up from germline, CDR1 is SGHTA and CDR2 is FQGTGA. The CDR3 is 16 residues long. In DNA, the CDR3 is TGTGCCAGCAGCTTTAGACAGGGGGTGAGAGATTCACCCCTCCACTTT. Its protein is CASSFRQGVRDSPLHF.

This clone was detected ten times or more. J is TRBJ2-7 and V is TRBV28; D is uncertain. V was clipped by 5 bases and J by 3 bases, with 8 bases between them. Germline lookup yields CDR1 MDHEN and CDR2 SYDVKM. The CDR3 is 12 amino acids. As DNA, the CDR3 is TGTGCCAGCAGTACTGTCGACTACGAGCAGTACTTC. Amino acids: CASSTVDYEQYF.

The sample holds many counts of this clone. The same CDR3 also results from other DNA sequences found in this sample. The J gene is TRBJ1-6, the V gene TRBV4-1; D is unresolved. Trimming took off 3 bases at V and 6 bases at J, with 3 bases between the two ends. Germline assignment: CDR1 MGHRA and CDR2 YSYEKL. The CDR3 is 12 amino acids. The CDR3 nucleotides read TGCGCCAGCAGCCAGGGTAATTCACCCCTCCACTTT. Protein: CASSQGNSPLHF.

This clone was seen just once. The V call is TRBV6-2 or TRBV6-3, the J call TRBJ1-1; D is unclear. The CDR3 consists of 14 residues. V was trimmed by 6 bases and J by 2 bases, leaving 13 bases between them. From germline, CDR1 is MNHEY and CDR2 SVGEGT. CDR3 coding DNA: TGTGCCAGCAGGCGGTGCGGGTGTAACACTGAAGCTTTCTTT. It codes for CASRRCGCNTEAFF.

The rearrangement joins TRBV6-1 to TRBJ2-1; 7 positions agree with TRBD2. Germline CDR1 MNHNS, CDR2 SASEGT. V trimming: 1 base; J trimming: 0 bases; junction bases outside the gene matches: 0. The CDR3 runs 15 residues. The CDR3 DNA follows: TGTGCCAGCAGTGAAGAGCGGGACTCCTACAATGAGCAGTTCTTC. Amino acids: CASSEERDSYNEQFF.

The CDR3 nucleotides read TGTGCCTGGAGTGTAAAGTATTTCAACTATGGCTACACCTTC. Translated: CAWSVKYFNYGYTF. This chain uses TRBV30 with TRBJ1-2; the D is unclear. Trimming removed 0 bases from V and 2 bases from J, with 10 bases in between. Germline CDR1 is GTSNPN and CDR2 is SVGIG (reference sequence). The CDR3 extends over 14 amino acids.

This chain joins TRBV2 and TRBJ2-7; D ambiguous. The CDR3 loop spans 15 amino acids. V gave up 3 bases and J gave up 6 bases, with 18 bases separating them. Germline V gives CDR1 SNHLY, CDR2 FYNNEI. For the CDR3, the DNA is TGTGCCAGCAGTGACGGAAGGGTCCTCCCGGGCGAGCAGTACTTC. It is translated as CASSDGRVLPGEQYF.

This chain uses TRBV13 with TRBJ2-2; 14 bases align to TRBD2. Unmatched junction bases numbered 16, after V lost 5 bases and J lost 5 bases. The CDR3 covers 20 residues. Germline V gene lookup returns CDR1 PRHDT and CDR2 FYEKMQ (reference sequence). The CDR3 is CASSLAGLAGVGASTGELFF. CDR3 coding DNA: TGTGCCAGCAGCCTTGCGGGACTAGCGGGAGTTGGGGCGAGTACCGGGGAGCTGTTTTTT.

This clone was observed a few times. The genes are TRBV7-8 and TRBJ1-2; no reliable D call. The V gene lost 1 base and the J gene lost 4 bases, with 4 bases spanning the gap. CDR3 length: 12 residues. Germline CDR1 reads SGHVS; CDR2 reads FQNEAQ. As DNA, the CDR3 is TGTGCCAGCAGCTTAGGCGGCTATGGCTACACCTTC. This encodes CASSLGGYGYTF.

The chain recombines TRBV2 with TRBJ2-7; 8 bases map to TRBD2. Per the germline V gene, CDR1 is SNHLY and CDR2 is FYNNEI. With V trimmed by 6 bases and J by 4 bases, 8 bases remained unmatched. The CDR3 totals 14 residues. The CDR3 loop is CASRVLAVTYEQYF. In nucleotides, the CDR3 is TGTGCCAGCAGAGTACTAGCGGTGACATACGAGCAGTACTTC. Combining the CDR3 with reference TRBV2 and TRBJ2-7 gives the whole variable domain EPEVTQTPSHQVTQMGQEVILRCVPISNHLYFYWYRQILGQKVEFLVSFYNNEISEKSEIFDDQFSVERPDGSNFTLKIRSTKLEDSAMYFCASRVLAVTYEQYFGPGTRLTVT.

Of note for this clone: One junction end disagrees with the germline gene, perhaps due to a read error. In nucleotides, the CDR3 is TGCAGTGCTAGAGGTCCGGACAGGATTAACACTGAAGCTTCCTTT. It specifies CSARGPDRINTEASF. The rearrangement links TRBV20-1 to TRBJ1-1; 7 nucleotides agree with TRBD1. CDR3 length equals 15 residues. The germline V gene encodes CDR1 DFQATT and CDR2 SNEGSKA (reference sequence).

The sample holds a few counts of this clone. This rearrangement joins TRBV12-3 or TRBV12-4 to TRBJ2-7; 9 nucleotides line up with TRBD1. This CDR3 comprises 17 residues. J was trimmed by 0 bases and V by 6 bases; bases with no gene match: 12. The DNA for the CDR3 is TGTGCCAGCAGCACCAAAGGGGGGGACAGGGCCTCCTACGAGCAGTACTTC. Translation: CASSTKGGDRASYEQYF.

The chain has TRBV7-3 and TRBJ2-1; 7 bases map to TRBD2. Germline V gene data show CDR1 as SGHTA and CDR2 as FQGTGA. V trimming: 2 bases; J trimming: 8 bases; junction bases outside the gene matches: 3. This CDR3 has 13 residues. CDR3 nucleotides: TGTGCCAGCAGCTTAGGACTAGTGGATGAGCAGTTCTTC. Encoded protein: CASSLGLVDEQFF.

The V gene is TRBV11-2, the J gene TRBJ2-1, with 7 bases lining up with TRBD2. V was clipped by 0 bases and J by 0 bases; unmatched bases: 8. This CDR3 comprises 18 residues. Germline-derived CDR1 and CDR2 are SGHAT and FQNNGV. The CDR3: CASSLDNRAGTSYNEQFF. The CDR3 DNA reads as TGTGCCAGCAGCTTAGACAACCGAGCGGGGACCTCCTACAATGAGCAGTTCTTC.

The chain has TRBV28 and TRBJ1-6, with D possibly matching TRBD1 (6 bases). Trimming removed 4 bases from V and 7 bases from J, with 8 bases in between. Germline V lookup: CDR1 MDHEN, CDR2 SYDVKM. The CDR3 is 13 amino acids. In DNA, the CDR3 is TGTGCCAGCAGTTATACAGGGAATTCACCCCTCCACTTT. It specifies CASSYTGNSPLHF.

The V and J genes are TRBV11-3 and TRBJ2-7; D is possibly TRBD2 (6 bases). CDR1 and CDR2 (germline): SGHNT, YENEEA. This CDR3 region has 16 residues. V gave up 5 bases and J gave up 5 bases, with 22 bases separating them. CDR3: CASSSYGRRDWDEQYF. DNA for the CDR3: TGTGCCAGCAGCAGTTACGGAAGGAGGGATTGGGACGAGCAGTACTTC.

A few counts support this clone. CDR3 coding DNA: TGTGCCACCAGCGAAGCGTACGAGCAGTACTTC. This encodes CATSEAYEQYF. The chain is built from TRBV24-1 and TRBJ2-7, with unresolved D. CDR1 is KGHDR and CDR2 is SFDVKD in the germline V gene. The CDR3 contains 11 residues. V lost 7 bases and J lost 4, with 7 bases in between.

The CDR3 nucleotides are TGTGCCAGCAACAGGGGAGTAGGGATGAACACTGAAGCTTTCTTT. Translating it yields CASNRGVGMNTEAFF. The chain recombines TRBV6-2 or TRBV6-3 with TRBJ1-1; 7 bases are shared with TRBD1. The CDR3 extends over 15 amino acids. The germline V gene encodes CDR1 MNHEY and CDR2 SVGEGT. The J segment lost 0 bases and the V segment lost 7 bases, leaving 8 bases of the junction unmatched.